The rows below give T cell receptor beta chains drawn from one sample of a study of regulatory T cells in long-lasting Graves disease. TCRdb analysed the multiplex PCR reads with MiXCR anew, one entry per CDR3 protein. The sample records approximately 300,000 distinct CDR3 sequences, more than 15% being singletons. This specimen consisted of peripheral blood mononuclear cells (PBMCs), obtained at new diagnosis, from a patient treated with antithyroid drugs. Receptors were obtained from a female donor with Graves disease. CDR3s include the opening cysteine and the closing phenylalanine or tryptophan. The D gene is left open where the match is weak. Clone size is not always given. Where it is, it says once, few, many or a class for expanded clones.

TRBJ1-2,-,TRBV12-5,TRBD1,CASGLQGNYGYTF,TGTGCTAGTGGTTTACAGGGGAACTATGGCTACACCTTC
TRBJ2-6,many,TRBV27,-,CASKPGSSGANVLTF,TGTGCCAGCAAACCAGGATCCTCTGGGGCCAACGTCCTGACTTTC
TRBJ2-7,many,TRBV5-6,TRBD1,CASSFQGAVYEQYF,TGTGCCAGCAGCTTCCAGGGGGCCGTCTACGAGCAGTACTTC
TRBJ1-2,few,TRBV18,-,CASSPRGRDGYTF,TGTGCCAGCTCACCACGGGGAAGGGATGGCTACACCTTC
TRBJ2-5,many,TRBV29-1,TRBD2,CSVVGSGALQETQYF,TGCAGCGTTGTTGGTAGCGGGGCCCTCCAAGAGACCCAGTACTTC
TRBJ2-1,-,TRBV4-2,-,CASSQGLGALGEQFF,TGTGCCAGCAGCCAAGGTTTGGGAGCCCTGGGTGAGCAGTTCTTC
TRBJ1-1,many,TRBV12-3/TRBV12-4,TRBD1,CASRATGVEAFF,TGTGCCAGCAGAGCGACAGGGGTGGAAGCTTTCTTT
TRBJ2-7,many,TRBV5-6,-,CASSQLSEIYEQYF,TGTGCCAGCAGCCAATTGTCAGAGATCTACGAGCAGTACTTC
TRBJ1-1,few,TRBV28,-,CASSYQTNTEAFF,TGTGCCAGCAGTTATCAGACGAACACTGAAGCTTTCTTT
TRBJ2-7,many,TRBV28,-,CASSLLGAYEQYF,TGTGCCAGCAGCCTTCTGGGGGCCTACGAGCAGTACTTC
TRBJ2-3,many,TRBV9,TRBD2,CASSVGLAGSSEDTQYF,TGTGCCAGCAGCGTAGGATTAGCGGGATCGTCGGAAGATACGCAGTATTTT
TRBJ1-1,many,TRBV27,-,CASGTVYRAGRNTEAFF,TGTGCCAGCGGAACAGTTTATAGGGCAGGGCGAAACACTGAAGCTTTCTTT
TRBJ1-5,many,TRBV11-2,-,CASSLDGPRQPQHF,TGTGCCAGCAGCTTAGATGGCCCGCGGCAGCCCCAGCATTTT
TRBJ1-1,many,TRBV2,-,CASMAATGMNTEAFF,TGTGCCAGCATGGCAGCGACAGGAATGAACACTGAAGCTTTCTTT
TRBJ1-1,many,TRBV29-1,-,CSAREGADTEAFF,TGCAGCGCTCGCGAAGGGGCAGACACTGAAGCTTTCTTT
TRBJ2-1,-,TRBV3-1,-,CASSQSVAVDEQFF,TGTGCCAGCAGCCAATCGGTGGCGGTCGATGAGCAGTTCTTC
TRBJ1-1,-,TRBV20-1,-,CSARTRQNTEAFF,TGCAGTGCTAGAACCAGACAGAACACTGAAGCTTTCTTT
TRBJ2-7,many,TRBV7-8,TRBD1,CASSPLPGQGAGEQYF,TGTGCCAGCAGCCCCCTGCCGGGACAGGGGGCGGGAGAGCAGTACTTC
TRBJ2-1,-,TRBV5-1,-,CASSPAPGSYNEQFF,TGCGCCAGCAGCCCTGCTCCTGGGTCCTACAATGAGCAGTTCTTC
TRBJ2-3,many,TRBV19,TRBD2,CASSMRSGTSGSLDTQYF,TGTGCCAGTAGTATGAGGTCTGGGACTAGCGGGAGTTTAGATACGCAGTATTTT
TRBJ2-1,many,TRBV5-1,-,CASSLEDGSRNEQFF,TGCGCCAGCAGCTTGGAAGACGGGAGTAGGAATGAGCAGTTCTTC
TRBJ2-1,many,TRBV6-5,-,CASSYSRGGEGNEQFF,TGTGCCAGCAGTTACTCTCGGGGCGGCGAGGGGAATGAGCAGTTCTTC
TRBJ1-5,many,TRBV7-9,-,CASSLGPEPQHF,TGTGCCAGCAGCTTGGGGCCCGAACCCCAGCATTTT
TRBJ2-1,many,TRBV7-9,TRBD2,CASSPAGDPYNEQFF,TGTGCCAGCAGCCCGGCGGGGGATCCCTACAATGAGCAGTTCTTC
TRBJ1-5,many,TRBV27,-,CASREGNQPQHF,TGTGCCAGCAGGGAGGGCAATCAGCCCCAGCATTTT
TRBJ2-5,many,TRBV20-1,-,CSARAAGRPKETQYF,TGCAGTGCTAGAGCGGCGGGCCGACCAAAAGAGACCCAGTACTTC
TRBJ2-1,many,TRBV7-8,-,CASSLKSASYNEQFF,TGTGCCAGCAGCCTTAAATCCGCCTCCTACAATGAGCAGTTCTTC
TRBJ1-2,many,TRBV5-6,-,CASSFEGIAANYGYTF,TGTGCCAGCAGCTTTGAGGGTATTGCTGCGAACTATGGCTACACCTTC
TRBJ2-5,many,TRBV24-1,TRBD1,CATSDSPGTGLGETQYF,TGTGCCACCAGTGATTCCCCTGGGACAGGGCTTGGCGAGACCCAGTACTTC